Listed here is a single T cell receptor beta chain. The clone's antigen remains unknown. No base-level quality is on record; no much larger clone is a single base apart. Patients chosen for sequencing had shown expansion of CD8+CD57+ cells by flow cytometry. All patients had severe acquired aplastic anemia diagnosed by International Study of Aplastic Anemia and Agranulocytosis and Camitta criteria. Patients had received no therapy at the time of blood sampling. In the study, sorted CD4+ and CD8+ blood T cells from patients with severe aplastic anemia and from healthy subjects underwent deep sequencing of TCR repertoires. In the USA, patient enrollment took place under clinicaltrials.gov protocols 00001620, 01623167, 00001397, 00071045, 00081523 and 00961064. Ficoll-Paque density gradient centrifugation was used to isolate peripheral blood mononuclear cells. Before DNA extraction, CD4+ and CD8+ T cells were sorted with FACS or magnetic beads.

Its CDR3 holds 11 amino acids, cysteine through phenylalanine. CDR3 DNA is the only sequence kept; it has 33 bases, read in frame from the first base. For CDR1 and CDR2, the germline V gene (reference sequence) lists DFQATT and SNEGSKA. V is reduced by 5 bases and J by 4 bases, leaving a spacing of 8 bases between them. The data were taken from a study of CD8+CD57+ T cells in acquired aplastic anemia (dated by TCRdb to 2016 to 2019). In terms of the full investigation: DNA extracted from sorted CD4+ and CD8+ cells had a mean of roughly 3.4 ug, with a range of 0.2 to 27.4 ug. A CD8+CD57+ expansion meant a frequency higher than the mean frequency seen in healthy subjects.

TCR beta VDJ combination and CDR3 sequence profiling used genomic DNA as the template. An Illumina HiSeq 2000 was the platform used for TCR repertoire sequencing. Per the source publication's procedure: Repertoire assessment relied on Simpson's diversity index, CDR3 size and DJ length profiles, and TRBV/TRBJ rearrangement plots. The most abundant DNA sequence in the deep sequencing data was taken as the immunodominant clone. CDR3 amino acid sequences were checked for sharing between subjects and were compared against published repertoires and the VDJdb database. The public sequencing data were trimmed at Q25 with fastp and processed into clonotypes with MiXCR by TCRdb, which kept only in-frame beta chains. Every CDR3 protein is listed once, alongside the most common genes and DNA of its rows. These V and J calls rely on TCRdb rather than the paper's analysis. A total of about 290,000 distinct CDR3 sequences appear in this sample, 50% to 65% of them only once. Jointly, the top ten make up around 1.3% of the sample.

Points the paper makes about the study in general: Although under 35 CD8+ CDR3 sequences were shared by patients and controls, these sequences appeared highly expressed in patients and within the immunodominant clones of patients. CD8+ Simpson's diversity did not differ significantly between patients and healthy controls (P=0.060).

This sequence originates from a human donor with aplastic anemia. The chain is assembled from TRBV20-1 and TRBJ1-2, and possibly TRBD1, on 6 matching bases. The sequencing input was sorted CD4+, CD8+, or CD8+CD57+ T cells (not recorded which) from PBMCs. The DNA sequence is TGCAGTGCTTTGGACAGCTATGGCTACACCTTC. Translated, it gives CSALDSYGYTF.